This T cell receptor (beta chain) was captured in a study of post-analysis software for immune sequencing data. Study results and caveats: Elevated frequency relative to controls characterized four or five TRBV segments in patients, TRBV5-6, TRBV5-1 and TRBV20-1 among them.

On this clonotype itself: Its antigen is still unknown.

Unique-molecular-identifier-tagged TCR beta cDNA libraries were used. TCRdb itself ran the PCR reads through MiXCR, one entry per CDR3 protein. The data show about 430,000 distinct CDR3 sequences, with less than 40% seen just once and 7.6% held by the top ten. V shed 6 bases and J shed 6 bases, with 12 bases lying between them. This CDR3 is built from 13 residues. Germline loops: CDR1 MNHEY, CDR2 SVGAGI. The chain recombines TRBV6-5 with TRBJ1-5; possibly TRBD1 for D (6 bases). The sequence was obtained from a girl aged 2 to 9 with multiple sclerosis. The sample was blood. The CDR3 DNA reads as TGTGCCAGCAGGGAACAGGGTACTCAGCCCCAGCATTTT. Its protein product is CASREQGTQPQHF.